The entry below describes one T cell receptor (beta chain). Germline V gives CDR1 MRHNA, CDR2 SNTAGT. The CDR3 is made up of 13 amino acids. Trimming stripped 4 bases from V and 1 base from J, with 6 bases between. PCR used 60 Vbeta primers and 13 Jbeta primers. This table comes from immunoSEQ multiplex PCR, and its TCRdb copy is limited to in-frame clones, with some not included. The sample holds about 140,000 clones, 80% seen once. The entry originates in a study of cytomegalovirus exposure and HLA in healthy donors. The gene calls are TRBV6-4 and TRBJ2-3; TRBD2 is a possible D gene (6 bases). Sequenced material: PBMCs. The clonotype comes from a young man in good health. The CDR3 region has the DNA TGTGCCAGCAGTGCTAGCGGCACAGATACGCAGTATTTT. This codes for CASSASGTDTQYF.